The sequence of this TCR beta chain was determined in a study of long-term antiretroviral therapy in people with HIV. Study at large: Collection of the earliest samples took place about a decade ahead of the 2015 immediate-ART recommendation. Study conclusions and caveats: Subsequent to ART, diversity was augmented yet persisted below that of transplant donor controls. Pre-ART clonal expansion yielded clones that dominated the repertoire at all time points.

On this clone: The antigen is not known.

Survey-level resolution applied to immunoSEQ assay v3.0. Repertoires were generated with immunoSEQ multiplex PCR, while TCRdb's copy carries only in-frame clones and drops some. The sample shows roughly 20,000 clones, around 90% of them seen only once. Sequenced here: unsorted PBMCs, sampled 2.3 years after starting antiretroviral therapy. The sequence came from a man aged 55 to 69 with HIV.

CDR3: CASSTTGTGDSYTF. The CDR3 region has the DNA TGTGCCAGCAGTACTACCGGGACAGGGGACAGCTACACCTTC. J is TRBJ1-2 and V is TRBV27; 10 bases agree with TRBD1. This CDR3 region has 14 residues. Germline CDR1 is MNHEY and CDR2 is SMNVEV (reference sequence). J gave up 9 bases and V 5 bases, and 9 bases lay outside the gene matches.